This entry features one TCR beta chain sequence. This record belongs to a study of cytotoxic CD8 clonotypes in ibrutinib-treated CLL. Profiling relied on immunoSEQ multiplex PCR, and the TCRdb table lists in-frame clones only, not all of them. The data contain 130,000 to 150,000 clones, around 93% of them singletons. CDR1 is LNHDA, CDR2 SQIVND, per germline (reference sequence). Trimming cost V 6 bases and J 3 bases; bases outside gene matches: 10. The CDR3 spans 15 residues. The rearrangement joins TRBV19 to TRBJ2-7, with 8 bases identical to TRBD2. This receptor was identified in a human donor with chronic lymphocytic leukemia. This sample comprised PBMCs, obtained after 12 months of ibrutinib treatment. CDR3 protein: CASSPLGGADYEQYF. The CDR3 DNA reads as TGTGCCAGTAGCCCCCTCGGGGGGGCCGACTACGAGCAGTACTTC.